These 14 T cell receptor beta chains share one sample of origin, sequenced in a study of response to subunit inactivated influenza vaccine. TCRdb used MiXCR to reprocess the RT-PCR reads, holding one entry per CDR3 protein. The sample lists 700,000 to 800,000 distinct CDR3 sequences, around a sixth occurring once. This material consisted of PBMCs from blood, taken about 5 days after vaccination. These receptors were collected from a man in his forties or fifties who received an inactivated influenza vaccine.

This clonotype was observed a handful of times. The chain links TRBV10-3 to TRBJ2-7; D is unclear. The V gene's germline CDR1 is ENHRY and CDR2 SYGVKD. The CDR3 runs to 11 residues. Trimming pared 3 bases from V and 12 bases from J, leaving 12 bases between. DNA of the CDR3: TGTGCCATCAGTGAAGATGGGCCCCCGTACTTC. This sequence encodes CAISEDGPPYF.

This clonotype was detected only a few times. The chain joins TRBV29-1 to TRBJ1-2; no definite D call. The CDR3 loop spans 14 amino acids. CDR1 is SQVTM and CDR2 is ANQGSEA in the germline V gene. V lost 2 bases to trimming and J lost 2 bases, with 12 bases between them. This CDR3 reads CSVERAAGNYGYTF. In DNA, the CDR3 is TGCAGCGTTGAACGGGCGGCGGGCAACTATGGCTACACCTTC.

This clonotype was found many times. This chain links TRBV12-3 or TRBV12-4 with TRBJ1-4; no firm D call. The CDR3 is 12 amino acids. V shed 6 bases and J shed 11 bases, with 13 bases lying between them. CDR3 in amino acids: CASRPPGGKLFF. For the CDR3, the DNA is TGTGCCAGCAGACCCCCGGGAGGGAAACTGTTTTTT.

This clonotype has only a few counts. The chain carries TRBV6-2 or TRBV6-3 and TRBJ2-1; D not resolved. With 5 bases removed from V and 6 bases from J, the gap between germline ends came to 11 bases. The CDR3 consists of 13 residues. Germline assignment: CDR1 MNHEY and CDR2 SVGEGT. The CDR3 sequence: CASSKGASNEQFF. The CDR3 DNA follows: TGTGCCAGCAGTAAAGGAGCGAGCAATGAGCAGTTCTTC.

This clonotype came up a few times. V gene TRBV6-5 combines with J gene TRBJ1-6, with D hard to call. CDR1 MNHEY and CDR2 SVGAGI come from the germline V gene. V lost 2 bases to trimming and J lost 10 bases, with 9 bases between them. The CDR3 is 13 amino acids. CDR3 protein: CASSYTGESPLHF. DNA of the CDR3: TGTGCCAGCAGTTACACCGGAGAATCACCCCTCCACTTT.

The chain carries TRBV4-1 and TRBJ2-7, with D tentatively TRBD1 or TRBD2 (5 bases each). This CDR3 comprises 14 residues. Trimming left V 3 bases short and J 3 bases short, with 12 bases between. Germline-derived CDR1 and CDR2 are MGHRA and YSYEKL. CDR3 amino acids: CASSQRLGDYEQYF. The CDR3 nucleotides are TGCGCCAGCAGCCAGAGGCTGGGGGACTACGAGCAGTACTTC.

This clonotype appeared many times. V is TRBV11-2 and J is TRBJ2-1; 9 bases are a match to TRBD2. V lost 8 bases, J lost 4 bases, and 9 bases stayed unmatched. Germline V lookup: CDR1 SGHAT, CDR2 FQNNGV. The CDR3 totals 15 residues. The CDR3 DNA reads as TGTGCCAGCGGAAGCGGGAGGTTTGAGTACAATGAGCAGTTCTTC. Residues: CASGSGRFEYNEQFF.

The chain is built from TRBV7-2 and TRBJ2-3; the D gene is possibly TRBD2 (6 bases). CDR1 is SGHTA and CDR2 is FQGNSA in the germline V gene. The CDR3 has 17 residues. Between the trimmed V and J ends, which lost 1 base and 6 bases, there was a span of 20 bases. Here the CDR3 DNA reads TGTGCCAGCAGCTTAGTTGAAGTAGGGGAGGACCCGGATACGCAGTATTTT. As protein: CASSLVEVGEDPDTQYF.

The chain has TRBV7-9 and TRBJ2-3, with D perhaps assigned TRBD1 or TRBD2 (5 bases each). Germline V CDR1 and CDR2: SEHNR, FQNEAQ (reference sequence). The CDR3 has 15 residues. The ends were cut back, 7 bases at V and 1 base at J, with 15 bases in the middle. The DNA for the CDR3 is TGTGCCAGCATCACCCTAAGGGGACGCACAGATACGCAGTATTTT. Its protein product is CASITLRGRTDTQYF.

The V call is TRBV12-3 or TRBV12-4, the J call TRBJ2-5; D uncertain. The length of the CDR3 is 13 residues. V gave up 5 bases and J gave up 5 bases, with 12 bases separating them. CDR3 coding DNA: TGTGCCAGCAGTGCCCCCATGCGGGAGACCCAGTACTTC. This translates into CASSAPMRETQYF.

This clonotype was counted a few times. As DNA, the CDR3 is TGTGCCAGCAGCAAAGGACTAGCGGCCGACAATGAGCAGTTCTTC. It yields the protein CASSKGLAADNEQFF. J is TRBJ2-1 and V is TRBV6-1; 10 positions match TRBD2. The CDR3 covers 15 residues. Germline V lookup: CDR1 MNHNS, CDR2 SASEGT. V shed 6 bases, J shed 5 bases, and the junction held 7 bases outside the gene matches.

This clonotype was picked up a small number of times. The V call is TRBV20-1, the J call TRBJ2-5; possible D gene TRBD1, 6 bases. Germline V gene lookup returns CDR1 DFQATT and CDR2 SNEGSKA (reference sequence). Between the trimmed V and J ends, which lost 5 bases and 2 bases, there was a span of 24 bases. CDR3 size: 17 residues. Written as DNA, the CDR3 is TGCAGTGCTGAACCCGACAGGACTCGAGGCGGACAAGAGACCCAGTACTTC. Translation gives CSAEPDRTRGGQETQYF.

Notes on this clonotype: A much larger clone is a single base away; this may be a read error. V gene TRBV4-3 combines with J gene TRBJ2-2; the match to TRBD1 covers 9 bases. The CDR3 sequence is 17 residues long. CDR1 and CDR2 (germline): LGHNA, YSLEER. CDR3 in DNA: TGCGCCATCAGCCAGAAAACAGGGGGCACGAACACCGGGGAGCTGTTTTTT. It yields the protein CAISQKTGGTNTGELFF.

The chain employs TRBV6-5 and TRBJ2-3; 10 bases fit TRBD1. Germline CDR1 is MNHEY and CDR2 is SVGAGI. The J segment lost 4 bases and the V segment lost 2 bases, leaving 3 bases of the junction unmatched. CDR3 length equals 15 residues. The CDR3 loop reads CASSYGQGVSDTQYF. The CDR3, as DNA: TGTGCCAGCAGTTACGGACAGGGGGTTTCAGATACGCAGTATTTT.